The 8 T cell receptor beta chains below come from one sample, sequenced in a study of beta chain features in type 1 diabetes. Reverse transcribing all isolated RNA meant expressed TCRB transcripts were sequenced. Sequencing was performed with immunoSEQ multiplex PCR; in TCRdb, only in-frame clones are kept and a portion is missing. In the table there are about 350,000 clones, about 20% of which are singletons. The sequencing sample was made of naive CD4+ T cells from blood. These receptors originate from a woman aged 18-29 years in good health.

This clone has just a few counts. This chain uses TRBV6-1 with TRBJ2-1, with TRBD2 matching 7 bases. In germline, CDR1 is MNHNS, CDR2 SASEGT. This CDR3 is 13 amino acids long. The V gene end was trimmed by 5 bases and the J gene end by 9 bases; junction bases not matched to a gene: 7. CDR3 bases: TGTGCCAGCAGTCGTGGGAGGGCCGGTGAGCAGTTCTTC. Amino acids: CASSRGRAGEQFF.

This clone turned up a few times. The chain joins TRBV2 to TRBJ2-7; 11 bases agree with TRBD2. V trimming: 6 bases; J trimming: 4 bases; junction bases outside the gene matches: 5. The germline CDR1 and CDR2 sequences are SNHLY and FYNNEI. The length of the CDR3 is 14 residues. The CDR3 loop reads CASRERTSGYEQYF. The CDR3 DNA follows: TGTGCCAGCAGGGAAAGGACTAGCGGGTACGAGCAGTACTTC.

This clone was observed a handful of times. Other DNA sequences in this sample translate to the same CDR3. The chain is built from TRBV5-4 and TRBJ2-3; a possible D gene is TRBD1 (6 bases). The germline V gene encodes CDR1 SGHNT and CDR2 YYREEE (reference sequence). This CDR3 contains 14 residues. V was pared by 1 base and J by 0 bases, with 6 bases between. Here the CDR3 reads CASSLQGSTDTQYF. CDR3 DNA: TGTGCCAGCAGCTTGCAGGGGAGCACAGATACGCAGTATTTT.

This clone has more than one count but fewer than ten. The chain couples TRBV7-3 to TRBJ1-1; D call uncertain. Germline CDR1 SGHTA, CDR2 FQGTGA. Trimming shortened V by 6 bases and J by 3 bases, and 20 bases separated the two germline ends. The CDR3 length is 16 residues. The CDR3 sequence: CASSLSGVLAYTEAFF. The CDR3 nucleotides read TGTGCCAGCAGTCTCAGCGGGGTTTTGGCGTACACTGAAGCTTTCTTT.

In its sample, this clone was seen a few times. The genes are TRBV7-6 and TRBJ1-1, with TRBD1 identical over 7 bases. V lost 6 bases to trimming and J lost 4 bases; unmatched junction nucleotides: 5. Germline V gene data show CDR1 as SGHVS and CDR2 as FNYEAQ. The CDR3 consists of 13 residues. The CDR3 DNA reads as TGTGCCAGCAGGGCAGGGACAGCCACTGAAGCTTTCTTT. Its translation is CASRAGTATEAFF.

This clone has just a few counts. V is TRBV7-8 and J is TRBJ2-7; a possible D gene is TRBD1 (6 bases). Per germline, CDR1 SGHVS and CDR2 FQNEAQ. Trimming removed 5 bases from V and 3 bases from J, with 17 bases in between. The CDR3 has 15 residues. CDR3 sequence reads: CASSRQGDTGYEQYF. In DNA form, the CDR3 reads TGTGCCAGCAGCCGACAAGGGGACACCGGCTACGAGCAGTACTTC.

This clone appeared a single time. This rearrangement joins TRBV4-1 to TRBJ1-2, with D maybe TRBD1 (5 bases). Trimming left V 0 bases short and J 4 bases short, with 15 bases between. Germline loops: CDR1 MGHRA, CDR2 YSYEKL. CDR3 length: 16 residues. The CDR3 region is CASSQDKGRLGYGYTF. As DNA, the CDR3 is TGCGCCAGCAGCCAAGATAAGGGGAGACTAGGCTATGGCTACACCTTC.

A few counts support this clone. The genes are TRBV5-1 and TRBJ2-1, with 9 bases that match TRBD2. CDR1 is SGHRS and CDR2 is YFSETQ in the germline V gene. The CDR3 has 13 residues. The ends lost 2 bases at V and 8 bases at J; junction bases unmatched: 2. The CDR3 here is CASSFRTSDEQFF. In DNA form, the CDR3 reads TGCGCCAGCAGCTTCCGGACTAGCGATGAGCAGTTCTTC.